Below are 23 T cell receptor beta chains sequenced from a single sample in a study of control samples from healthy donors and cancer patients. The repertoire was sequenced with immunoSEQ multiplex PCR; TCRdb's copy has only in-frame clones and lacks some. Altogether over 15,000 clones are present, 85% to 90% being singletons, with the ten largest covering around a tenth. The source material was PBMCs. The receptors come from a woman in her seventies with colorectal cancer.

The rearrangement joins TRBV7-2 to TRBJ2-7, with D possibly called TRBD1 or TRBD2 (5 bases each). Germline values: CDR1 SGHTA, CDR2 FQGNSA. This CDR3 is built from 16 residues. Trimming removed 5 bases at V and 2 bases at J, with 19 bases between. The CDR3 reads CASSQSPGRRAYEQYF. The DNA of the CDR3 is TGTGCCAGCAGCCAGTCTCCGGGGCGGAGAGCCTACGAGCAGTACTTC.

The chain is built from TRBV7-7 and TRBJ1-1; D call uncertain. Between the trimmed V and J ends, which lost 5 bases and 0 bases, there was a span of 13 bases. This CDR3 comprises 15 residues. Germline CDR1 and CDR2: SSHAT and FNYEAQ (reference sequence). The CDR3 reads CASSPLAGMNTEAFF. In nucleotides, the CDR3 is TGTGCCAGCAGCCCCTTGGCAGGTATGAACACTGAAGCTTTCTTT.

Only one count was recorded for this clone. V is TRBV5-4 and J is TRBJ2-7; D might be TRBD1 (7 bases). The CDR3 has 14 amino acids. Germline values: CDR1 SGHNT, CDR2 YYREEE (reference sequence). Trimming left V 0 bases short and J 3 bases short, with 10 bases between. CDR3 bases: TGTGCCAGCAGCTTGGACAGGGGACTCTACGAGCAGTACTTC. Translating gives CASSLDRGLYEQYF.

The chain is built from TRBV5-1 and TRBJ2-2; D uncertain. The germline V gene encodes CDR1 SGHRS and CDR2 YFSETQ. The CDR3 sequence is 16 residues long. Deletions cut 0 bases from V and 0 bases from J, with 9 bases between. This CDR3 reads CASSLEVGSNTGELFF. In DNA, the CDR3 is TGCGCCAGCAGCTTGGAGGTCGGGTCGAACACCGGGGAGCTGTTTTTT.

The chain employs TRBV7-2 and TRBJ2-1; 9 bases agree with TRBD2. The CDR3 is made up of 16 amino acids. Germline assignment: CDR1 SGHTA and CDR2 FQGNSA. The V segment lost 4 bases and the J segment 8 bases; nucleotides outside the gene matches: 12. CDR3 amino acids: CASSYNGWRGGYEQFF. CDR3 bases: TGTGCCAGCAGCTATAACGGCTGGCGGGGGGGCTATGAGCAGTTCTTC.

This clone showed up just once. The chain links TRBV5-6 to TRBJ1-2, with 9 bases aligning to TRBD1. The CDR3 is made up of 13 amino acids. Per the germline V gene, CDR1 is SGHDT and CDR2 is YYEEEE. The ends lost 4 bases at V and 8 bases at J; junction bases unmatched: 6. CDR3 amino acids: CASSRTGVIGYTF. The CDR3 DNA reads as TGTGCCAGCAGCAGGACAGGGGTAATCGGCTACACCTTC.

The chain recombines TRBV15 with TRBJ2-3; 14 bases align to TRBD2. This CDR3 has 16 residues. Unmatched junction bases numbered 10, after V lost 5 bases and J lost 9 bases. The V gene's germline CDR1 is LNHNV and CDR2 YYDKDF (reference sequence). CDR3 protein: CATSPVGTSGGKTQYF. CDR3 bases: TGTGCCACCAGCCCGGTAGGGACTAGCGGGGGTAAGACGCAGTATTTT.

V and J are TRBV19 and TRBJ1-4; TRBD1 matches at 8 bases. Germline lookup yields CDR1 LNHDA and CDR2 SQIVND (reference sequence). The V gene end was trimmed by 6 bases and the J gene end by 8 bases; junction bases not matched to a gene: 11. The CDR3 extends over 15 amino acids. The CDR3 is CASSPLAGGEEKLFF. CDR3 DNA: TGTGCCAGTAGCCCCTTGGCAGGGGGCGAAGAAAAACTGTTTTTT.

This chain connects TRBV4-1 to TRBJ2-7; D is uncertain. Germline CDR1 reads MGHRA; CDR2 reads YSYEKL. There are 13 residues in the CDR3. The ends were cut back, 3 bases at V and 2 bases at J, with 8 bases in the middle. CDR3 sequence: CASSHDTTYEQYF. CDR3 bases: TGCGCCAGCAGCCACGACACCACCTACGAGCAGTACTTC.

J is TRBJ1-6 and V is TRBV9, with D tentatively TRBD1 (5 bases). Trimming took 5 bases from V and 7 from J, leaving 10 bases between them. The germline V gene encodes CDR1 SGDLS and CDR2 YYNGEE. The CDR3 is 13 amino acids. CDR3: CASSFGANSPLHF. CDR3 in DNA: TGTGCCAGCAGTTTCGGGGCAAATTCACCCCTCCACTTT.

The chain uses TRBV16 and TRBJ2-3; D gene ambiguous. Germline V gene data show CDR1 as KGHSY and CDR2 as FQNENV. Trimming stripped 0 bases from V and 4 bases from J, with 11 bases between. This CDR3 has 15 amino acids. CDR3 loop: CASSQSNSRADTQYF. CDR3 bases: TGTGCCAGCAGCCAATCGAATTCTAGGGCAGATACGCAGTATTTT.

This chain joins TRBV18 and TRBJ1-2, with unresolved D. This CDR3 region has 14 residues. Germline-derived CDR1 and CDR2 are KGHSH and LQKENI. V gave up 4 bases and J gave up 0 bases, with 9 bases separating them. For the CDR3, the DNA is TGTGCCAGCTCACTTGGAACTCCTAACTATGGCTACACCTTC. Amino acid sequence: CASSLGTPNYGYTF.

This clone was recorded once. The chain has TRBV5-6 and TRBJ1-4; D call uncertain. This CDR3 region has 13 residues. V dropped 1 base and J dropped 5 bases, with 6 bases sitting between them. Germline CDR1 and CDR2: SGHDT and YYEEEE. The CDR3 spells CASSLNLNEKLFF. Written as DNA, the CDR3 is TGTGCCAGCAGCTTGAACCTCAATGAAAAACTGTTTTTT.

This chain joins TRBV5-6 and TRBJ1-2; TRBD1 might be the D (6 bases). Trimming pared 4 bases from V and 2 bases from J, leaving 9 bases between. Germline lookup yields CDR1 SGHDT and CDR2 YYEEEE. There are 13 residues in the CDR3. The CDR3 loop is CASSRGGNYGYTF. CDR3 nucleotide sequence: TGTGCCAGCAGCCGAGGGGGGAACTATGGCTACACCTTC.

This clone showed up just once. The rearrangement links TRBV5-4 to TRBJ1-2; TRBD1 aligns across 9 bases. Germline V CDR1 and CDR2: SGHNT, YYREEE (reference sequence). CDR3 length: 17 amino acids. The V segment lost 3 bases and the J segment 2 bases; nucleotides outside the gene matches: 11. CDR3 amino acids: CASSSRQDRGPNYGYTF. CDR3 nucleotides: TGTGCCAGCAGCTCGAGGCAGGACAGGGGCCCAAACTATGGCTACACCTTC.

The CDR3 loop is CASRNSDGSYEQYF. The CDR3, as DNA: TGTGCCAGCAGAAATTCGGACGGCTCCTACGAGCAGTACTTC. This chain connects TRBV6-5 to TRBJ2-7; D is undetermined. Per the germline V gene, CDR1 is MNHEY and CDR2 is SVGAGI. V was clipped by 6 bases and J by 0 bases, with 12 bases between them. This CDR3 is built from 14 residues.

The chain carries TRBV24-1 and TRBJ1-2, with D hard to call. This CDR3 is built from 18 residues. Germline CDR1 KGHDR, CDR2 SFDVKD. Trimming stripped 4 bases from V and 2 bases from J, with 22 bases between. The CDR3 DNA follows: TGTGCCACCAGTGACAACCTTTTACCGGGCCTCCCAAACTATGGCTACACCTTC. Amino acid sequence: CATSDNLLPGLPNYGYTF.

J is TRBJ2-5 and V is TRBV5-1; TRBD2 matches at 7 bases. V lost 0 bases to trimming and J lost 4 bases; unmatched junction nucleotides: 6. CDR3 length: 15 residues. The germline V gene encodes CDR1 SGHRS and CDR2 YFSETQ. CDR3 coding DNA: TGCGCCAGCAGCTTGGATGGGCGGGGGAGAGAGACCCAGTACTTC. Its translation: CASSLDGRGRETQYF.

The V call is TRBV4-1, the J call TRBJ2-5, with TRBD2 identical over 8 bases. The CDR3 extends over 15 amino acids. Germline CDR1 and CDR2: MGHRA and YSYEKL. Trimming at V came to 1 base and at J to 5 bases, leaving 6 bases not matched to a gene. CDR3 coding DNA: TGCGCCAGCAGCCAAGGGACTAGCCCCCTGGAGACCCAGTACTTC. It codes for CASSQGTSPLETQYF.

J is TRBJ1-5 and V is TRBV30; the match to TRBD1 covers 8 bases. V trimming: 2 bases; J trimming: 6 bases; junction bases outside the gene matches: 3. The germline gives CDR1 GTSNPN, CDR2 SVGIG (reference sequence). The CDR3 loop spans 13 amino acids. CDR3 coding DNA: TGTGCCTGGAGTAGACAGGGGTTTCAGCCCCAGCATTTT. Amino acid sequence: CAWSRQGFQPQHF. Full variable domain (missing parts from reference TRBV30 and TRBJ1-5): SQTIHQWPATLVQPVGSPLSLECTVEGTSNPNLYWYRQAAGRGLQLLFYSVGIGQISSEVPQNLSASRPQDRQFILSSKKLLLSDSGFYLCAWSRQGFQPQHFGDGTRLSIL.

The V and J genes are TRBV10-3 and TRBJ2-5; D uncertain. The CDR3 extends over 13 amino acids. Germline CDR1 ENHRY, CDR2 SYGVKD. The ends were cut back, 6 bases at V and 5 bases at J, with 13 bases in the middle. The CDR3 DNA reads TGTGCCATCAGGGGCAGCCTAGGGGAGACCCAGTACTTC. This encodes CAIRGSLGETQYF.

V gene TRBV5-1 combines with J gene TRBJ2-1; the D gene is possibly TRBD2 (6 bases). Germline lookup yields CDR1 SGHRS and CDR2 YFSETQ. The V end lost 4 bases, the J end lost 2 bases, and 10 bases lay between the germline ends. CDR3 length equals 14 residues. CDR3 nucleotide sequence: TGCGCCAGCAGCGGAGGACTACCCTACAATGAGCAGTTCTTC. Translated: CASSGGLPYNEQFF.

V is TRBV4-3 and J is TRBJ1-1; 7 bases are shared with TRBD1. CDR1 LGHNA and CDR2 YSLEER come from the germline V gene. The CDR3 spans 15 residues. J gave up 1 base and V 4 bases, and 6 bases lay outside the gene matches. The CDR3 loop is CASSRMGQPNTEAFF. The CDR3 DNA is TGCGCCAGCAGCCGGATGGGACAGCCGAACACTGAAGCTTTCTTT.